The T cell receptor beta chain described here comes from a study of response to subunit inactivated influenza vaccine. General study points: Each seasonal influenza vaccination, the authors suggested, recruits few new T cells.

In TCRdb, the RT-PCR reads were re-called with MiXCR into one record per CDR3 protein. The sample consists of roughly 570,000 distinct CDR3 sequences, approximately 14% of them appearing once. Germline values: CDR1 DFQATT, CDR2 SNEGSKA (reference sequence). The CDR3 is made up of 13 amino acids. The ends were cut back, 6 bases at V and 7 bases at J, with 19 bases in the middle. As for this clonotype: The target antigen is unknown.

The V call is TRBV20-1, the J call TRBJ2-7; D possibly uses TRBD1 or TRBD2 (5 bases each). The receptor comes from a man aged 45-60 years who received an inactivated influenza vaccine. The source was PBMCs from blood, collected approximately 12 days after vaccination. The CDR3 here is CSASGTANREQYF. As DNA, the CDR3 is TGCAGTGCCTCCGGGACGGCCAATCGGGAGCAGTACTTC.